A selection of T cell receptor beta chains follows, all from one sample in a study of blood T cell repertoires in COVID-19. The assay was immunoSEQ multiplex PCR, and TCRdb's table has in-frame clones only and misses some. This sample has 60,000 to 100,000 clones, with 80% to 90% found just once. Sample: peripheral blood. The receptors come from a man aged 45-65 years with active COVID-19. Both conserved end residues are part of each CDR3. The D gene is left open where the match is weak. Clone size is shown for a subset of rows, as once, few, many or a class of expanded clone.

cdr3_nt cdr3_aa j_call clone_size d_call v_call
TGTGCCAGCAGCTTACCTCGGAGGGTAGCGGGGGGGCGTGAAGATACGCAGTATTTT CASSLPRRVAGGREDTQYF TRBJ2-3 . TRBD2 TRBV7-8
TGTGCCAGCAGCCAAATTTCGGGGGGCCGAGAGACCCAGTACTTC CASSQISGGRETQYF TRBJ2-5 . . TRBV4-2
TGTGCCAGCACCTCGAGGAGCGGGGCCAACGTCCTGACTTTC CASTSRSGANVLTF TRBJ2-6 . . TRBV11-3
TGTGCCAGCGGAAAGACATACTTAGTCAATGAGCAGTTCTTC CASGKTYLVNEQFF TRBJ2-1 . . TRBV2
TGCGCCAGCAGCCTAGACAGTCAAGGTCGCGAGCAGTACTTC CASSLDSQGREQYF TRBJ2-7 . . TRBV5-1
TGTGCCAGCAGCCCGTCTAGCGGGGCCGGGTCCTACAATGAGCAGTTCTTC CASSPSSGAGSYNEQFF TRBJ2-1 . TRBD2 TRBV14
TGTGCCACCAGCAGAGATGTTAGTATCACCGGGGAGCTGTTTTTT CATSRDVSITGELFF TRBJ2-2 . . TRBV15
TGTGCCAGCAGCCAAGACGGGACAGACTATGGCTACACCTTC CASSQDGTDYGYTF TRBJ1-2 . TRBD1 TRBV4-2
TGTGCCAGCAGTCCAGGGAATCAGCCCCAGCATTTT CASSPGNQPQHF TRBJ1-5 . . TRBV12-3/TRBV12-4
TGTGCCAGTAGTATCCGGACTAGTACTAGCACAGATACGCAGTATTTT CASSIRTSTSTDTQYF TRBJ2-3 . TRBD2 TRBV19
TGTGCCAGCAGTTTTCAGGAAGGCAATCAGCCCCAGCATTTT CASSFQEGNQPQHF TRBJ1-5 . . TRBV27
TGTGCCAGCAGCCTCCTGTCTAGCGGGGGGGTGACCCAGTACTTC CASSLLSSGGVTQYF TRBJ2-5 . TRBD2 TRBV11-1
TGCGCCAGCAGCCTTTCCAGGGAAGAGACCCAGTACTTC CASSLSREETQYF TRBJ2-5 . . TRBV4-1
TGCGCCAGCAGCCAAGAGGGGGCCTATATTAATGGCTACACCTTC CASSQEGAYINGYTF TRBJ1-2 . . TRBV4-3
TGTGCCAGCAGCTTCCAGGGGAACACTGAAGCTTTCTTT CASSFQGNTEAFF TRBJ1-1 . . TRBV7-9
TGTGCCAGCAGCAACAGGGTTGGAGTGGGCCACGAGCAGTACTTC CASSNRVGVGHEQYF TRBJ2-7 . . TRBV14
TGTGCCAGCAGCTTGGATTCGGTCCCCGGGAGCACTGAAGCTTTCTTT CASSLDSVPGSTEAFF TRBJ1-1 . . TRBV5-4
TGTGCCAGCAGTGATCAAACGGGACAGGGGAACACAGATACGCAGTATTTT CASSDQTGQGNTDTQYF TRBJ2-3 . TRBD1 TRBV25-1
TGTGCCAGCAGCGCCGGACAGGCTGTGGAGCTGTTTTTT CASSAGQAVELFF TRBJ2-2 . TRBD1 TRBV7-8
TGTGCCAGCAGCAAGACAGGGGACTCCTACAATGAGCAGTTCTTC CASSKTGDSYNEQFF TRBJ2-1 . TRBD1 TRBV2
TGTGCCAGCAGTTACTCGAGACTGAAAGAGCAGTTCTTC CASSYSRLKEQFF TRBJ2-1 . . TRBV6-5
TGCGCCAGCAGCCGCCTAGGGGTGGATACGCAGTATTTT CASSRLGVDTQYF TRBJ2-3 . . TRBV4-1
TGTGCCAGTAGTATAGTGGGATGGAGGGTAATGAACACTGAAGCTTTCTTT CASSIVGWRVMNTEAFF TRBJ1-1 . . TRBV19
TGTGCCAGCAGTCCGCAACCCAGTACAGGGGGCCGGACTTTCTTT CASSPQPSTGGRTFF TRBJ1-1 few TRBD1 TRBV6-5